These 25 T cell receptor beta chains were sequenced from one sample in a study of cytomegalovirus exposure and HLA in healthy donors. In the PCR, 60 Vbeta and 13 Jbeta primers were used. Libraries were prepared by immunoSEQ multiplex PCR; TCRdb keeps only in-frame clonotypes and omits some of them. The data show approximately 79,000 clones, around 81% seen once. Sequenced material: PBMCs. All receptors come from a male donor in good health and CMV-seropositive.

The chain joins TRBV5-6 to TRBJ2-5; 8 bases fit TRBD1. V was clipped by 4 bases and J by 4 bases; unmatched bases: 12. CDR1 is SGHDT and CDR2 is YYEEEE in the germline V gene. The CDR3 sequence is 16 residues long. Here the CDR3 reads CASSLPGTGVGETQYF. The CDR3 nucleotides are TGTGCCAGCAGCCTACCAGGGACAGGAGTAGGAGAGACCCAGTACTTC.

This clone was seen just once. The chain employs TRBV19 and TRBJ1-4; D possibly corresponds to TRBD1 (5 bases). The length of the CDR3 is 12 residues. V shed 7 bases and J shed 5 bases, with 8 bases lying between them. Germline V gene sequence: CDR1 LNHDA, CDR2 SQIVND (reference sequence). The CDR3 is CASKQENEKLFF. The CDR3 DNA follows: TGTGCCAGTAAACAGGAAAATGAAAAACTGTTTTTT.

This clone has more than one count but fewer than ten. V is TRBV6-6 and J is TRBJ1-2; 9 bases match TRBD1. V was pared by 6 bases and J by 10 bases, with 6 bases of the junction left unmatched. Germline V gives CDR1 MNHNY, CDR2 SVGAGI (reference sequence). The CDR3 loop spans 12 amino acids. The CDR3 DNA reads TGTGCCAGCAGGCCGGGACAGGGCTCCTACACCTTC. The encoded protein is CASRPGQGSYTF.

The chain couples TRBV19 to TRBJ1-5, with D possibly matching TRBD1 (6 bases). V lost 7 bases, J lost 6 bases, and 19 bases lay in between. The CDR3 extends over 15 amino acids. Germline V gene lookup returns CDR1 LNHDA and CDR2 SQIVND (reference sequence). CDR3 bases: TGTGCCAGTAAGGTCATCCAGGGGCATATTCAGCCCCAGCATTTT. Encoded protein: CASKVIQGHIQPQHF.

The V gene is TRBV9, the J gene TRBJ2-7; weak D call: TRBD2 (5 bases). The CDR3 runs to 15 residues. The V end was cut by 0 bases, the J end by 0 bases, with 10 bases between. CDR1 and CDR2 (germline): SGDLS, YYNGEE. The CDR3 DNA reads TGTGCCAGCAGCGTAGGTCAAGCGGTCTCCTACGAGCAGTACTTC. Protein: CASSVGQAVSYEQYF. The complete variable domain, with remaining parts taken from reference TRBV9 and TRBJ2-7, reads DSGVTQTPKHLITATGQRVTLRCSPRSGDLSVYWYQQSLDQGLQFLIQYYNGEERAKGNILERFSAQQFPDLHSELNLSSLELGDSALYFCASSVGQAVSYEQYFGPGTRLTVT.

This sequence joins TRBV9 and TRBJ2-5; 7 positions agree with TRBD1. Germline-derived CDR1 and CDR2 are SGDLS and YYNGEE. The length of the CDR3 is 14 residues. J lost 1 base, V lost 4 bases, and 4 bases had no gene match. CDR3 residues: CASSPGQIQETQYF. CDR3 nucleotide sequence: TGTGCCAGCAGCCCGGGACAGATCCAAGAGACCCAGTACTTC.

This clone came up a few times. The genes are TRBV27 and TRBJ2-7; 8 positions match TRBD2. The CDR3 runs to 15 residues. The V gene end was trimmed by 2 bases and the J gene end by 0 bases; junction bases not matched to a gene: 3. The V gene's germline CDR1 is MNHEY and CDR2 SMNVEV (reference sequence). Here the CDR3 reads CASSLVAGRSYEQYF. CDR3 DNA sequence: TGTGCCAGCAGTTTAGTAGCGGGGCGCTCCTACGAGCAGTACTTC.

The chain has TRBV7-6 and TRBJ2-7; 7 bases fit TRBD1. CDR3 length: 15 residues. The trim removed 3 bases at V and 3 bases at J, leaving 8 bases unmatched. CDR1 SGHVS and CDR2 FNYEAQ come from the germline V gene. The CDR3 region has the DNA TGTGCCAGCAGCTTGTTCCGGGACAGAAACTACGAGCAGTACTTC. It specifies CASSLFRDRNYEQYF.

This clone occurred a few times. This chain connects TRBV7-6 to TRBJ1-5; D unresolved. In germline, CDR1 is SGHVS, CDR2 FNYEAQ. The CDR3 sequence is 15 residues long. Trimming took 1 base from V and 1 from J, leaving 8 bases between them. Written as DNA, the CDR3 is TGTGCCAGCAGCTTAGACGTGAGGAGCAATCAGCCCCAGCATTTT. Encoded protein: CASSLDVRSNQPQHF.

This clone has just one count. The V and J genes are TRBV28 and TRBJ2-5, with a weak D call TRBD2 (6 bases). Germline CDR1 reads MDHEN; CDR2 reads SYDVKM. The CDR3 has 17 residues. Trimming pared 3 bases from V and 9 bases from J, leaving 26 bases between. The CDR3 reads CASSLTVPGDGPMAQYF. The DNA for the CDR3 is TGTGCCAGCAGTTTGACCGTTCCGGGGGACGGTCCTATGGCCCAGTACTTC.

V is TRBV6-1 and J is TRBJ2-1; D possibly corresponds to TRBD2 (6 bases). The CDR3 extends over 14 amino acids. Germline V gene data show CDR1 as MNHNS and CDR2 as SASEGT. Trimming took off 5 bases at V and 4 bases at J, with 12 bases between the two ends. The CDR3 DNA is TGTGCCAGCAGTAGGGACTCGTCTTACAATGAGCAGTTCTTC. Translation: CASSRDSSYNEQFF.

The rearrangement joins TRBV6-5 to TRBJ2-7; D might be TRBD1 (5 bases). The germline V gene has CDR1 MNHEY and CDR2 SVGAGI. V was clipped by 4 bases and J by 0 bases, with 16 bases between them. CDR3 length: 16 residues. CDR3 bases: TGTGCCAGCAGTTCAAGGTGGCAGGGTATCTCCTACGAGCAGTACTTC. This translates into CASSSRWQGISYEQYF.

Of note for this clone: Sequence at one end of the junction differs from germline and may be a read error. The rearrangement links TRBV6-4 to TRBJ2-5; weak D call: TRBD2 (5 bases). Germline CDR1 reads MRHNA; CDR2 reads SNTAGT. The CDR3 extends over 13 amino acids. The CDR3 sequence is CASSDYKGAELNF. CDR3 sequence (DNA): TGTGCCAGCAGTGACTACAAGGGAGCTGAACTCAACTTC.

The CDR3 reads CASSVTLAGYNEQFF. The DNA of the CDR3 is TGTGCCAGCAGCGTGACTCTAGCGGGGTACAATGAGCAGTTCTTC. The chain uses TRBV21-1 and TRBJ2-1; TRBD2, as called in the table, went unchecked against the DNA. TRBV21-1 is described as a pseudogene. This CDR3 region has 15 residues.

CDR3 DNA: TGTGCCAGCAGCTACACGGGACAGGGGAGGGGGGGCTACACCTTC. Translation: CASSYTGQGRGGYTF. This chain joins TRBV9 and TRBJ1-2; TRBD1 agrees at 10 bases. Germline assignment: CDR1 SGDLS and CDR2 YYNGEE. The length of the CDR3 is 15 residues. V shed 4 bases, J shed 8 bases, and the junction held 11 bases outside the gene matches.

This clone was observed a handful of times. The V call is TRBV5-1, the J call TRBJ1-3, with no clear D. Germline CDR1 is SGHRS and CDR2 is YFSETQ. This CDR3 is built from 13 residues. V gave up 0 bases and J gave up 3 bases, with 4 bases separating them. The CDR3 bases are TGCGCCAGCAGCTTGGCCGGTGGAAACACCATATATTTT. Translation gives CASSLAGGNTIYF.

The rearrangement links TRBV4-1 to TRBJ2-7, with D tentatively TRBD2 (7 bases). Per the germline V gene, CDR1 is MGHRA and CDR2 is YSYEKL. The CDR3 spans 16 residues. V shed 0 bases and J shed 4 bases, with 16 bases lying between them. CDR3 loop: CASSQDSTGGGYEQYF. The CDR3 nucleotides are TGCGCCAGCAGCCAAGATTCGACGGGGGGCGGATACGAGCAGTACTTC.

The V and J genes are TRBV10-3 and TRBJ1-1; TRBD1 matches 7 bases. Germline values: CDR1 ENHRY, CDR2 SYGVKD. With 7 bases clipped from V and 3 bases from J, the junction kept 8 bases outside the gene matches. This CDR3 has 14 residues. The CDR3 protein is CAINREGADTEAFF. For the CDR3, the DNA is TGTGCCATCAACCGGGAGGGGGCTGACACTGAAGCTTTCTTT.

The chain recombines TRBV2 with TRBJ2-1; 12 nucleotides match TRBD1. The CDR3 covers 15 residues. J lost 4 bases, V lost 7 bases, and 5 bases had no gene match. The germline gives CDR1 SNHLY, CDR2 FYNNEI. The CDR3 nucleotides are TGTGCCAGCACCGGGACAGGGGGCGCGTACAATGAGCAGTTCTTC. Its protein is CASTGTGGAYNEQFF. Full variable domain (missing parts from reference TRBV2 and TRBJ2-1): EPEVTQTPSHQVTQMGQEVILRCVPISNHLYFYWYRQILGQKVEFLVSFYNNEISEKSEIFDDQFSVERPDGSNFTLKIRSTKLEDSAMYFCASTGTGGAYNEQFFGPGTRLTVL.

This clone was detected a few times. The chain recombines TRBV7-2 with TRBJ1-3; D remains ambiguous. Trimming cost V 1 base and J 2 bases, with 6 bases left between them. The V gene's germline CDR1 is SGHTA and CDR2 FQGNSA. The CDR3 has 14 residues. CDR3 sequence: CASSLDGTGNTIYF. CDR3 nucleotides: TGTGCCAGCAGCTTAGACGGGACTGGAAACACCATATATTTT.

J is TRBJ2-2 and V is TRBV10-2; D might be TRBD1 (6 bases). V was pared by 8 bases and J by 2 bases, with 12 bases between. The CDR3 length is 14 residues. CDR1 is WSHSY, CDR2 SAAADI, per germline. The CDR3 spells CASRGQFNTGELFF. CDR3 DNA: TGCGCCAGCCGAGGACAGTTTAACACCGGGGAGCTGTTTTTT.

The V call is TRBV7-9, the J call TRBJ1-5; D is uncertain. Per the germline V gene, CDR1 is SEHNR and CDR2 is FQNEAQ (reference sequence). Deletions cut 1 base from V and 9 bases from J, with 7 bases between. The CDR3 loop spans 12 amino acids. The DNA for the CDR3 is TGTGCCAGCAGCTTAGACAGTACGCCCCAGCATTTT. Protein product: CASSLDSTPQHF.

V is TRBV18 and J is TRBJ1-1, with D perhaps TRBD1 (6 bases). This CDR3 has 14 amino acids. Germline V gene data show CDR1 as KGHSH and CDR2 as LQKENI. V was pared by 3 bases and J by 6 bases, with 14 bases between. DNA for the CDR3: TGTGCCAGCTCACCGAAGGACGGACAGTCTGAAGCTTTCTTT. Encoded protein: CASSPKDGQSEAFF.

The gene calls are TRBV27 and TRBJ2-7; 8 bases map to TRBD1. J lost 7 bases, V lost 6 bases, and 20 bases had no gene match. CDR1 and CDR2 from the germline V gene are MNHEY and SMNVEV (reference sequence). This CDR3 contains 17 residues. CDR3 residues: CASRTFFQGARVWEQYF. The CDR3, as DNA: TGTGCCAGCAGGACATTCTTTCAGGGGGCGCGGGTCTGGGAGCAGTACTTC.

The chain employs TRBV4-1 and TRBJ1-5; 8 nucleotides line up with TRBD1. J lost 4 bases, V lost 1 base, and 6 bases had no gene match. CDR1 is MGHRA and CDR2 is YSYEKL in the germline V gene. This CDR3 region has 16 residues. CDR3 loop: CASSQGQGALNQPQHF. The CDR3 coding sequence is TGCGCCAGCAGCCAAGGGCAGGGGGCCCTAAATCAGCCCCAGCATTTT.